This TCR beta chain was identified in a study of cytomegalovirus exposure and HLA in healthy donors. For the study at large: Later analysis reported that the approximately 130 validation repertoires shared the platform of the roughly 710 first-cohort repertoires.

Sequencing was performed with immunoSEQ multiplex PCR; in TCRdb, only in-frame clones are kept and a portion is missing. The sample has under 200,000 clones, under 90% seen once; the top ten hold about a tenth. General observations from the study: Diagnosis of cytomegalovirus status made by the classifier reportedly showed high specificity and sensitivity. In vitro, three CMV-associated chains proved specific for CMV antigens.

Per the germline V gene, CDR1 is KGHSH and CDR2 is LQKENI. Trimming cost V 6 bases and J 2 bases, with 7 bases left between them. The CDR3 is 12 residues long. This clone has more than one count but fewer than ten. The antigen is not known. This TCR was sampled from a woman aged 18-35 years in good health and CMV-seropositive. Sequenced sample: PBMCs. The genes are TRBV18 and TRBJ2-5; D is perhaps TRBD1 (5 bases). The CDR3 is CASSTVQETQYF. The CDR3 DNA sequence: TGTGCCAGCTCGACAGTGCAAGAGACCCAGTACTTC.